The 27 T cell receptor beta chains reported below all come from one sample, sequenced in a study of early T cells in non-severe SARS-CoV-2 infection. TCRdb redid the calling of the 5' RACE reads with MiXCR, one entry per CDR3 protein. Of more than 65,000 distinct CDR3 sequences listed, 9% to 15% are singletons. Input material: whole blood. The receptors stem from an adult who was a healthcare worker with PCR-confirmed SARS-CoV-2 infection or an uninfected control (not recorded which).

The chain has TRBV7-8 and TRBJ2-1; TRBD2 agrees at 7 bases. Unmatched junction bases numbered 17, after V lost 7 bases and J lost 8 bases. CDR1 and CDR2 from the germline V gene are SGHVS and FQNEAQ. CDR3 size: 16 residues. Here the CDR3 reads CASTLSGTPEGDEQFF. CDR3 nucleotides: TGTGCCAGCACCCTGAGCGGGACTCCTGAAGGCGATGAGCAGTTCTTC.

This clonotype was seen repeatedly, ten times or more. This chain connects TRBV5-5 to TRBJ2-1; perhaps TRBD1 as D (5 bases). Germline V gives CDR1 SGHKS, CDR2 YYEKEE (reference sequence). The CDR3 contains 18 residues. V was clipped by 1 base and J by 5 bases, with 22 bases between them. CDR3 residues: CASSLRGSIRPGDNEQFF. CDR3 sequence (DNA): TGTGCCAGCAGCTTGAGGGGTAGCATCCGACCTGGCGACAATGAGCAGTTCTTC.

This chain uses TRBV29-1 with TRBJ1-2; 12 nucleotides match TRBD1. The CDR3 is 15 residues long. With 7 bases clipped from V and 2 bases from J, the junction kept 8 bases outside the gene matches. The germline gives CDR1 SQVTM, CDR2 ANQGSEA. The CDR3 region has the DNA TGCAGCGCTTACACCGGGACAGGGGGCAACTATGGCTACACCTTC. This translates into CSAYTGTGGNYGYTF.

The rearrangement links TRBV29-1 to TRBJ2-6, with D tentatively TRBD1 (5 bases). The length of the CDR3 is 13 residues. Trimming took off 6 bases at V and 0 bases at J, with 6 bases between the two ends. Germline-derived CDR1 and CDR2 are SQVTM and ANQGSEA. CDR3 residues: CSVGASGANVLTF. For the CDR3, the DNA is TGCAGCGTAGGGGCCTCTGGGGCCAACGTCCTGACTTTC.

This clonotype has just a few counts. This sequence joins TRBV20-1 and TRBJ2-7; 7 bases are shared with TRBD1. The CDR3 is 14 amino acids. Per the germline V gene, CDR1 is DFQATT and CDR2 is SNEGSKA (reference sequence). Trimming at V came to 4 bases and at J to 3 bases, leaving 9 bases not matched to a gene. DNA of the CDR3: TGCAGTGCTAAAGCCGGGACAGTTTTCTACGAGCAGTACTTC. Protein: CSAKAGTVFYEQYF.

On this clonotype: One junction end does not reproduce the germline sequence, and a read error may be involved. The chain couples TRBV28 to TRBJ2-2; D perhaps matches TRBD1 (6 bases). Germline-derived CDR1 and CDR2 are MDHEN and SYDVKM. This CDR3 has 14 residues. The CDR3 sequence: CASTGTPNTGELFF. The CDR3 bases are TGTGCCAGCACCGGGACACCGAACACCGGGGAGCTTTTTTTT.

The V and J genes are TRBV20-1 and TRBJ1-6; unclear D gene. The CDR3 sequence is 14 residues long. Germline CDR1 is DFQATT and CDR2 is SNEGSKA (reference sequence). V was shortened by 4 bases and J by 1 base, with 8 bases between the two germline ends. CDR3 region: CSATESSYNSPLHF. CDR3 sequence (DNA): TGCAGTGCTACAGAGAGTTCCTATAATTCACCCCTCCACTTT.

This clonotype was seen a few times. This rearrangement joins TRBV10-2 to TRBJ2-5, with TRBD2 identical over 9 bases. After removal of 8 bases from V and 2 bases from J, the junction contained 9 bases not matched to a gene. Germline lookup yields CDR1 WSHSY and CDR2 SAAADI. This CDR3 region has 15 residues. The DNA for the CDR3 is TGCGCCAGCCGTGCCGGGACTAGCCAGCAAGAGACCCAGTACTTC. Translating it yields CASRAGTSQQETQYF.

A note on this clonotype: Just one base apart from a much larger clone, this may be a read error. This chain joins TRBV24-1 and TRBJ2-1; D remains ambiguous. The CDR3 totals 16 residues. CDR1 and CDR2 from the germline V gene are KGHDR and SFDVKD. V lost 1 base and J 2 bases, leaving 11 bases between the germline ends. The CDR3 is CATSDFRKATYNEQFF. Here the CDR3 DNA reads TGTGCCACCAGTGATTTCCGGAAGGCGACCTACAATGAGCAGTTCTTC.

In this sample, this clonotype turned up many times. The chain joins TRBV20-1 to TRBJ2-7; perhaps TRBD2 as D (5 bases). Germline CDR1 reads DFQATT; CDR2 reads SNEGSKA (reference sequence). The CDR3 is 16 amino acids. V was pared by 0 bases and J by 7 bases, with 22 bases between. The CDR3 loop is CSARDSPDSPRGEQYF. The CDR3 region has the DNA TGCAGTGCTAGAGACTCCCCGGACTCCCCGCGAGGGGAGCAGTACTTC.

The V call is TRBV7-9, the J call TRBJ2-1, with 7 bases fitting TRBD1. V lost 0 bases, J lost 9 bases, and 2 bases stayed unmatched. Looked up from germline, CDR1 is SEHNR and CDR2 is FQNEAQ (reference sequence). CDR3 length: 13 amino acids. This CDR3 reads CASSLAAGGEQFF. DNA for the CDR3: TGTGCCAGCAGCTTAGCGGCAGGGGGTGAGCAGTTCTTC.

This clonotype has more than one count but fewer than ten. J is TRBJ1-4 and V is TRBV29-1; no clear D gene. Looked up from germline, CDR1 is SQVTM and CDR2 is ANQGSEA. The CDR3 covers 12 residues. Trimming stripped 7 bases from V and 6 bases from J, with 12 bases between. CDR3 protein: CSAIGEDEKLFF. The CDR3 DNA sequence: TGCAGCGCCATTGGTGAGGATGAAAAACTGTTTTTT. Together with reference TRBV29-1 and TRBJ1-4, the CDR3 gives the full variable domain: SAVISQKPSRDICQRGTSLTIQCQVDSQVTMMFWYRQQPGQSLTLIATANQGSEATYESGFVIDKFPISRPNLTFSTLTVSNMSPEDSSIYLCSAIGEDEKLFFGSGTQLSVL.

Concerning this clonotype: A much bigger clone sits one base away, suggesting this may be a read error. This chain uses TRBV20-1 with TRBJ2-7, with unresolved D. Trimming cost V 6 bases and J 0 bases, with 15 bases left between them. Germline-derived CDR1 and CDR2 are DFQATT and SNEGSKA (reference sequence). The CDR3 covers 14 residues. The CDR3 DNA reads TGCAGTGCCGGAGTCAGACCTAGCTCCTACGAGCAGTACTTC. This codes for CSAGVRPSSYEQYF.

Many counts were recorded for this clonotype. This sequence joins TRBV6-2 or TRBV6-3 and TRBJ2-2; D perhaps matches TRBD2 (5 bases). The germline gives CDR1 MNHEY, CDR2 SVGEGT. CDR3 length equals 14 residues. V shed 0 bases and J shed 7 bases, with 9 bases lying between them. The CDR3: CASSYSGEDGELFF. The CDR3 nucleotides read TGTGCCAGCAGTTACTCCGGGGAAGACGGGGAGCTGTTTTTT.

This clonotype was seen a handful of times. This chain uses TRBV11-3 with TRBJ2-2; D unclear. V was pared by 2 bases and J by 5 bases, with 6 bases between. CDR1 SGHNT and CDR2 YENEEA come from the germline V gene. The CDR3 contains 13 residues. The CDR3 nucleotides are TGTGCCAGCAGCTTAACTCGGACCGGGGAGCTGTTTTTT. Protein: CASSLTRTGELFF.

The genes are TRBV20-1 and TRBJ2-7; a weak D match, TRBD2 (5 bases). Germline-derived CDR1 and CDR2 are DFQATT and SNEGSKA (reference sequence). V lost 6 bases to trimming and J lost 9 bases, with 24 bases between them. The CDR3 spans 14 residues. In DNA, the CDR3 is TGCAGTGCAAAGGTAGCGTCATCCTCGCCAGTGCAGTACTTC. Protein: CSAKVASSSPVQYF.

The chain uses TRBV16 and TRBJ1-5; D remains ambiguous. V was cut by 2 bases and J by 5 bases, with 13 bases left in between. The CDR3 sequence is 15 residues long. The germline V gene encodes CDR1 KGHSY and CDR2 FQNENV. CDR3 sequence reads: CASSQPLTIDQPQHF. The DNA for the CDR3 is TGTGCCAGCAGCCAACCCCTGACAATCGATCAGCCCCAGCATTTT. Filled out from reference TRBV16 and TRBJ1-5, the complete variable domain reads GEEVAQTPKHLVRGEGQKAKLYCAPIKGHSYVFWYQQVLKNEFKFLISFQNENVFDETGMPKERFSAKCLPNSPCSLEIQATKLEDSAVYFCASSQPLTIDQPQHFGDGTRLSIL.

This clonotype was seen only a few times. The rearrangement uses TRBV5-6 and TRBJ2-1; 8 bases are shared with TRBD2. The CDR3 consists of 15 residues. Germline V lookup: CDR1 SGHDT, CDR2 YYEEEE. J gave up 4 bases and V 4 bases, and 7 bases lay outside the gene matches. The CDR3 DNA is TGTGCCAGCAGCAGGATAGGACTAGCTTACAATGAGCAGTTCTTC. Its translation is CASSRIGLAYNEQFF.

The chain links TRBV19 to TRBJ1-4; 8 positions agree with TRBD1. CDR3 length: 13 residues. V was pared by 8 bases and J by 8 bases, with 7 bases of the junction left unmatched. CDR1 is LNHDA, CDR2 SQIVND, per germline (reference sequence). As DNA, the CDR3 is TGTGCCAGTCTTCGGGGGACAGGAGAAAAACTGTTTTTT. Amino acid sequence: CASLRGTGEKLFF.

J is TRBJ2-1 and V is TRBV28; D is possibly TRBD2 (5 bases). V was trimmed by 11 bases and J by 1 base, leaving 15 bases between them. The CDR3 is 14 amino acids. CDR1 and CDR2 (germline): MDHEN, SYDVKM. CDR3 sequence reads: CACRRGPSYNEQFF. The CDR3 DNA is TGTGCCTGCCGGAGAGGGCCATCCTACAATGAGCAGTTCTTC.

The chain joins TRBV27 to TRBJ1-3; D gene unclear. Looked up from germline, CDR1 is MNHEY and CDR2 is SMNVEV (reference sequence). Trimming cost V 6 bases and J 4 bases, with 10 bases left between them. The CDR3 sequence is 13 residues long. The CDR3 bases are TGTGCCAGCAGAAGGGAGGCAGGAAACACCATATATTTT. Translated: CASRREAGNTIYF.

This clonotype appeared many times. The rearrangement joins TRBV11-2 to TRBJ2-1; D is perhaps TRBD1 (5 bases). V gave up 3 bases and J gave up 4 bases, with 16 bases separating them. Germline loops: CDR1 SGHAT, CDR2 FQNNGV. This CDR3 has 16 amino acids. CDR3 sequence: CASSFTVTGHYNEQFF. CDR3 DNA: TGTGCCAGCAGCTTCACGGTCACAGGTCATTACAATGAGCAGTTCTTC.

This clonotype occurred many times. DNA for the CDR3: TGTGCCATCAGGGTTTTTGGTTCGGGAGAAGAGACCCAGTACTTC. This sequence encodes CAIRVFGSGEETQYF. This chain uses TRBV10-3 with TRBJ2-5; a possible D gene is TRBD2 (6 bases). The CDR3 length is 15 residues. Trimming cost V 6 bases and J 3 bases, with 17 bases left between them. Per germline, CDR1 ENHRY and CDR2 SYGVKD.

In the case of this clonotype: Possible read error: a much larger clone is one base away. This chain connects TRBV18 to TRBJ1-2; D unresolved. CDR1 and CDR2 from the germline V gene are KGHSH and LQKENI. This CDR3 is built from 17 residues. The CDR3 DNA follows: TGTGTCAGCTCACCTCGGACGCCCAGTGGGGAGTCACCCGGCTACACCTTC. This encodes CVSSPRTPSGESPGYTF.

This clonotype was picked up many times. V usage is TRBV20-1 and J usage is TRBJ2-3; 14 nucleotides match TRBD2. Germline V gene lookup returns CDR1 DFQATT and CDR2 SNEGSKA (reference sequence). The CDR3 runs to 19 residues. V was pared by 6 bases and J by 2 bases, with 16 bases of the junction left unmatched. The CDR3 reads CSAKSGLAGAQGPTDTQYF. DNA for the CDR3: TGCAGTGCCAAGTCGGGACTAGCGGGAGCCCAGGGTCCCACAGATACGCAGTATTTT.

The CDR3 loop reads CASSELAGANTGELFF. In DNA form, the CDR3 reads TGTGCCAGCAGTGAGTTAGCGGGAGCGAACACCGGGGAGCTGTTTTTT. The chain combines TRBV6-4 with TRBJ2-2; TRBD2 matches 9 bases. The CDR3 consists of 16 residues. Germline lookup yields CDR1 MRHNA and CDR2 SNTAGT. V trimming: 3 bases; J trimming: 0 bases; junction bases outside the gene matches: 2.

This clonotype was observed many times. The chain joins TRBV28 to TRBJ1-2; 10 nucleotides align to TRBD1. In germline, CDR1 is MDHEN, CDR2 SYDVKM. V lost 5 bases, J lost 7 bases, and 7 bases stayed unmatched. The CDR3 consists of 14 residues. As DNA, the CDR3 is TGTGCCAGCAGTCCGACAGGGGGCTATCGTGGCTACACCTTC. It yields the protein CASSPTGGYRGYTF.